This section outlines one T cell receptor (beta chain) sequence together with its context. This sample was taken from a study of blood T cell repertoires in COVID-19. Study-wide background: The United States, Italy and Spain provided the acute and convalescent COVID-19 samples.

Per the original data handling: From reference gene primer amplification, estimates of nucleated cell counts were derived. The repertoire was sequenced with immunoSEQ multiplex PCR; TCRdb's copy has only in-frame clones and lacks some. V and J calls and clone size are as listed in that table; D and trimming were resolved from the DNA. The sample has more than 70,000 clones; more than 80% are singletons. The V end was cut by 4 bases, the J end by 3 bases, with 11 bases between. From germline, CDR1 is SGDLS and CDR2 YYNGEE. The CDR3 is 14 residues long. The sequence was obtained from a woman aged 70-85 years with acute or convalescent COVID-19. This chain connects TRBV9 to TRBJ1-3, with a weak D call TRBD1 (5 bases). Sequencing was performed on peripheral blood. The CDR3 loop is CASSSGGFGNTIYF. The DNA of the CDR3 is TGTGCCAGCAGCTCGGGGGGGTTTGGAAACACCATATATTTT. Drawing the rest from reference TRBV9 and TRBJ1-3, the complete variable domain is DSGVTQTPKHLITATGQRVTLRCSPRSGDLSVYWYQQSLDQGLQFLIQYYNGEERAKGNILERFSAQQFPDLHSELNLSSLELGDSALYFCASSSGGFGNTIYFGEGSWLTVV.